This entry is about one T cell receptor beta chain. Its antigen is unidentified. This sample stems from a study of T cell repertoires in cytomegalovirus infection. The CDR3 extends over 13 amino acids. With 4 bases removed from V and 5 bases from J, the gap between germline ends came to 12 bases. Germline CDR1 reads SGHRS; CDR2 reads YFSETQ. From the reads, TCRdb called clonotypes with MiXCR, one entry per CDR3 protein. The sample includes 700,000 to 950,000 distinct CDR3 sequences, less than 35% of them seen just once. This sequence was found in a human donor in good health (CMV status not recorded). Some clones in this sample may be carry-over from other donors' samples. This chain uses TRBV5-1 with TRBJ1-2, with D tentatively TRBD1 (6 bases). Sequences were derived from cultured CD8+ T cells from PBMCs, sampled from culture after CMV antigen stimulation. The CDR3 is CASSAGQFYGYTF. Written as DNA, the CDR3 is TGCGCCAGCAGCGCCGGACAGTTTTATGGCTACACCTTC.